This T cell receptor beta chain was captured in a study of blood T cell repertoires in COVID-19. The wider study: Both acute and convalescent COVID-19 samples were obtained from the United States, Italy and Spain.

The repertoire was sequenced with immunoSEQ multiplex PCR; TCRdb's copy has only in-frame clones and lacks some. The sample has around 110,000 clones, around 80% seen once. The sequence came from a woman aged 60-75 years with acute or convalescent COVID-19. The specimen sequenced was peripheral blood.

The DNA for the CDR3 is TGCAGCGTTGCGGCAGGGTTAAGTGGCTACACCTTC. The encoded protein is CSVAAGLSGYTF. The genes are TRBV29-1 and TRBJ1-2, with D perhaps matching TRBD1 (5 bases). V lost 4 bases, J lost 7 bases, and 13 bases lay in between. There are 12 residues in the CDR3. The germline V gene encodes CDR1 SQVTM and CDR2 ANQGSEA.